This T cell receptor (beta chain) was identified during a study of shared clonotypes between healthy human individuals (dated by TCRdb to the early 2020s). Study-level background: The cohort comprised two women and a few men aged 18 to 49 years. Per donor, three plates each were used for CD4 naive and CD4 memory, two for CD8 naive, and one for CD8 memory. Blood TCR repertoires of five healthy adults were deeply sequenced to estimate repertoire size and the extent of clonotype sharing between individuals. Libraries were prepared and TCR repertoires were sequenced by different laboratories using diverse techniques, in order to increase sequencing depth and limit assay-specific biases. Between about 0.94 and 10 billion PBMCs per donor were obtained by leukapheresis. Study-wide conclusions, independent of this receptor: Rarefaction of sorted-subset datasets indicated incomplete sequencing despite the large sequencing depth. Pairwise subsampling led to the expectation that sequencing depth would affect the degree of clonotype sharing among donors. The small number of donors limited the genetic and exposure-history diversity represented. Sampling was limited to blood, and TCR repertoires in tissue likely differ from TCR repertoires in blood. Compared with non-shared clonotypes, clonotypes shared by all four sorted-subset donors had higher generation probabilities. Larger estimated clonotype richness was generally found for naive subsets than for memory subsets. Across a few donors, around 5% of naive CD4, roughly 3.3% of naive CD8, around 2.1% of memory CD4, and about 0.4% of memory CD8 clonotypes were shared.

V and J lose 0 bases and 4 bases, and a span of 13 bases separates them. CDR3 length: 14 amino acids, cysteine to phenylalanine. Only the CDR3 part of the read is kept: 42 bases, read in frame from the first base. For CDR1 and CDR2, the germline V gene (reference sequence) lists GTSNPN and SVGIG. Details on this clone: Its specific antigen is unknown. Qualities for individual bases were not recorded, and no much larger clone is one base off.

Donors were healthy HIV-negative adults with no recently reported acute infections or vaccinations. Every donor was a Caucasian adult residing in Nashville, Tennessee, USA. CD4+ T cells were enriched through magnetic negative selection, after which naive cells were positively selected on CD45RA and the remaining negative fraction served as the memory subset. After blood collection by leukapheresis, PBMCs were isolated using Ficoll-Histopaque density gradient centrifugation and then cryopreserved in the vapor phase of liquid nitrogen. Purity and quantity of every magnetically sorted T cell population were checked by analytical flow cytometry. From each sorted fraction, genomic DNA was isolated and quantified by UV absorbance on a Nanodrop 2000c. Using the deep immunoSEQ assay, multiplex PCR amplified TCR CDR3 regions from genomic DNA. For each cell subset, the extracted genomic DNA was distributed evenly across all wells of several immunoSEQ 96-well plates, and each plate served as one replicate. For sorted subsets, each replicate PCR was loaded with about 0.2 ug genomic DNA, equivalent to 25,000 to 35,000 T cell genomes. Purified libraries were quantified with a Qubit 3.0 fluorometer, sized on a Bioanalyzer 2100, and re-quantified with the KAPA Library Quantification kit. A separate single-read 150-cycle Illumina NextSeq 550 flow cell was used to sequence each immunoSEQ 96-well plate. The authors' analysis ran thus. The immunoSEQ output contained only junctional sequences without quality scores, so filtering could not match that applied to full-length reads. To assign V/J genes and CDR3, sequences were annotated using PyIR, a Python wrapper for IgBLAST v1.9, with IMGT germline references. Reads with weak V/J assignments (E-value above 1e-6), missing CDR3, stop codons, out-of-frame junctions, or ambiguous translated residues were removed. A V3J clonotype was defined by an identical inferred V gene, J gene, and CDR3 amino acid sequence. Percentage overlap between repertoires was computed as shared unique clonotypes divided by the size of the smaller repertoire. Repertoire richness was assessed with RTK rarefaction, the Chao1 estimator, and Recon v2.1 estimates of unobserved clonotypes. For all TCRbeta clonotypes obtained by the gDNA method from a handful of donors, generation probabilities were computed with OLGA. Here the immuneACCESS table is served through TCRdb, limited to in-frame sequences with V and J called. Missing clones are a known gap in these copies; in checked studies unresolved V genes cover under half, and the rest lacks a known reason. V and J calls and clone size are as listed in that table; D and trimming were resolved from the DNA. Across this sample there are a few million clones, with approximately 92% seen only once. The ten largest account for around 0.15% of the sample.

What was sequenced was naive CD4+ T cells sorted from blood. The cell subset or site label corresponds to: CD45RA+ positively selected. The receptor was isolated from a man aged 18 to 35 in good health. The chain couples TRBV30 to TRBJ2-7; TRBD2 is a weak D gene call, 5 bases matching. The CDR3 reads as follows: CAWSVGRRLYEQYF. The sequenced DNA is TGTGCCTGGAGTGTGGGCAGGAGGTTGTACGAGCAGTACTTC.